These T cell receptor beta chains were read from a single sample in a study of T cells after yellow fever vaccination. TCRdb processed the 5' RACE reads anew with MiXCR; each CDR3 protein has one entry. The data show 350,000 to 450,000 distinct CDR3 sequences, with 6.2% seen just once and 15% held by the top ten. This sample comprised PBMCs, obtained 5 days after the yellow fever booster vaccination. These receptors were collected from a man aged 30-40 years who received the YFV17D yellow fever vaccine. Both conserved end residues are part of each CDR3. D genes are given only for firm matches. Some rows mark clone size as missing; the rest say once, few, many or name a class of expanded clone.

CDR3: CASSLVNSGRLDHF; DNA: TGTGCCAGCAGCTTAGTAAATAGCGGGAGGTTAGACCATTTT; V: TRBV7-2; J: TRBJ2-3; D: TRBD2; size: many
CDR3: CASSPVSKSGEQYF; DNA: TGCGCCAGCAGCCCGGTTAGCAAATCGGGGGAGCAGTACTTC; V: TRBV5-1; J: TRBJ2-7; D: .; size: .
CDR3: CASSPGLGTDTQYF; DNA: TGCGCCAGCAGCCCCGGACTAGGGACAGATACGCAGTATTTT; V: TRBV5-1; J: TRBJ2-3; D: TRBD2; size: many
CDR3: CASSPRTGQTQYF; DNA: TGTGCCAGCAGCCCTAGGACAGGGCAGACCCAGTACTTC; V: TRBV27; J: TRBJ2-5; D: TRBD1; size: few
CDR3: CSAGLYYEQYF; DNA: TGCAGTGCTGGACTTTACTACGAGCAGTACTTC; V: TRBV20-1; J: TRBJ2-7; D: .; size: few
CDR3: CASSPSGLTTQYF; DNA: TGTGCCAGCAGCCCAAGCGGGCTTACGACGCAGTATTTT; V: TRBV7-2; J: TRBJ2-3; D: .; size: few
CDR3: CASSLAGTAFGSPLHF; DNA: TGCGCCAGCAGCTTGGCCGGGACAGCATTTGGTTCACCCCTCCACTTT; V: TRBV5-1; J: TRBJ1-6; D: TRBD1; size: many
CDR3: CSGTRVEREQYF; DNA: TGCAGTGGGACCAGGGTGGAACGCGAGCAGTACTTC; V: TRBV20-1; J: TRBJ2-7; D: .; size: .
CDR3: CASKRGYEKLFF; DNA: TGTGCCAGCAAGAGGGGATACGAAAAACTGTTTTTT; V: TRBV6-2/TRBV6-3; J: TRBJ1-4; D: .; size: many
CDR3: CASSLETGVYEQYF; DNA: TGTGCCAGCAGCTTGGAAACAGGGGTTTACGAGCAGTACTTC; V: TRBV27; J: TRBJ2-7; D: TRBD1; size: .
CDR3: CASSPGLAEYNEQFF; DNA: TGTGCCAGCTCGCCAGGACTAGCGGAGTACAATGAGCAGTTCTTC; V: TRBV18; J: TRBJ2-1; D: TRBD2; size: many
CDR3: CASSLVRDRGVYEQYF; DNA: TGTGCCAGCAGCCTAGTCCGGGACAGGGGAGTCTACGAGCAGTACTTC; V: TRBV7-9; J: TRBJ2-7; D: TRBD1; size: many
CDR3: CASSLGQGVAPLHF; DNA: TGTGCCAGCAGTTTGGGACAGGGAGTAGCACCCCTCCACTTT; V: TRBV27; J: TRBJ1-6; D: TRBD1; size: few
CDR3: CSAILGGSSYNSPLHF; DNA: TGCAGTGCTATCCTAGGGGGGAGCTCCTATAATTCACCCCTCCACTTT; V: TRBV20-1; J: TRBJ1-6; D: .; size: .
CDR3: CATSREYAGSDIQYF; DNA: TGTGCCACCAGCAGAGAGTATGCGGGGTCGGACATTCAGTACTTC; V: TRBV15; J: TRBJ2-4; D: .; size: many
CDR3: CASTGARRGEQYF; DNA: TGTGCCAGCACCGGAGCCCGGAGAGGAGAGCAGTACTTC; V: TRBV3-1; J: TRBJ2-7; D: .; size: .
CDR3: CSAPTSQAYNEQFF; DNA: TGCAGTGCACCGACTAGCCAAGCCTACAATGAGCAGTTCTTC; V: TRBV20-1; J: TRBJ2-1; D: TRBD2; size: few
CDR3: CASSIEGGHNYEQYF; DNA: TGCGCCAGCAGCATTGAAGGGGGACACAACTACGAGCAGTACTTC; V: TRBV5-1; J: TRBJ2-7; D: .; size: many
CDR3: CASSETSDRWITEAFF; DNA: TGTGCCAGCAGTGAAACGTCGGACAGGTGGATCACTGAAGCTTTCTTT; V: TRBV2; J: TRBJ1-1; D: TRBD1; size: many
CDR3: CAWRVAGANVLTF; DNA: TGTGCCTGGAGAGTAGCTGGGGCCAACGTCCTGACTTTC; V: TRBV30; J: TRBJ2-6; D: .; size: few
CDR3: CGTGVNAGELFF; DNA: TGCGGGACGGGGGTGAACGCCGGGGAGCTGTTTTTT; V: TRBV29-1; J: TRBJ2-2; D: .; size: many